The 29 T cell receptor beta chains reported below all come from one sample, sequenced in a study of blood T cell repertoires in COVID-19. Profiled with immunoSEQ multiplex PCR; TCRdb holds only in-frame clones, not every one. The table shows some 180,000 clones, with about 86% occurring only once. Sequencing input: peripheral blood. The receptors were sampled from a man aged 70 or older with active or convalescent COVID-19.

This clone appeared once. The CDR3 reads CASSSGITSGGAGDTQYF. The CDR3 DNA is TGCGCCAGCAGCTCCGGCATAACTAGCGGGGGGGCAGGGGATACGCAGTATTTT. The chain employs TRBV5-1 and TRBJ2-3; 13 bases agree with TRBD2. The CDR3 is made up of 18 amino acids. The J segment lost 6 bases and the V segment lost 3 bases, leaving 13 bases of the junction unmatched. Germline-derived CDR1 and CDR2 are SGHRS and YFSETQ.

The CDR3 DNA reads as TGCGCCAGCAGCGCCGGGACAGCAGGCTATGGCTACACCTTC. This encodes CASSAGTAGYGYTF. The rearrangement uses TRBV5-1 and TRBJ1-2; 7 bases align to TRBD1. Germline lookup yields CDR1 SGHRS and CDR2 YFSETQ. The CDR3 totals 14 residues. The trim removed 4 bases at V and 4 bases at J, leaving 7 bases unmatched.

This clone was seen a handful of times. The chain carries TRBV2 and TRBJ1-3; 8 positions match TRBD1. Germline CDR1 and CDR2: SNHLY and FYNNEI. This CDR3 is built from 15 residues. With 6 bases clipped from V and 2 bases from J, the junction kept 6 bases outside the gene matches. The DNA of the CDR3 is TGTGCCAGCAGGACCCGACAGGGGCCTGGAAACACCATATATTTT. This encodes CASRTRQGPGNTIYF.

The genes are TRBV27 and TRBJ2-4; a possible D gene is TRBD1 (5 bases). V lost 1 base to trimming and J lost 0 bases, with 10 bases between them. This CDR3 contains 16 residues. Germline CDR1 is MNHEY and CDR2 is SMNVEV (reference sequence). The CDR3 nucleotides read TGTGCCAGCAGTTTATGGGGCCAATTAGCCAAAAACATTCAGTACTTC. This sequence encodes CASSLWGQLAKNIQYF.

The rearrangement links TRBV27 to TRBJ2-7, with D perhaps TRBD1 (5 bases). The CDR3 is 11 residues long. Germline V gives CDR1 MNHEY, CDR2 SMNVEV (reference sequence). With 3 bases removed from V and 5 bases from J, the gap between germline ends came to 5 bases. In DNA form, the CDR3 reads TGTGCCAGCAGTTTCAGGGACGAGCAGTACTTC. It codes for CASSFRDEQYF.

This chain links TRBV12-1 with TRBJ2-1; no check of the table's D call, TRBD1, against the DNA was made. TRBV12-1 is a listed pseudogene. This CDR3 is 20 amino acids long. CDR3 coding DNA: TGTGCCAGCAGCCTCGGGACAGGGTGGCCCCTGAGACAAGCTAATAATGAGCAGTTCTTC. This sequence encodes CASSLGTGWPLRQANNEQFF.

The chain carries TRBV12-2 and TRBJ2-7; whether TRBD2, the table's D call, matches the DNA was not checked. TRBV12-2 is reported as a pseudogene. The CDR3 covers 15 residues. The CDR3 region is CASRRGLAVSYEQYF. In nucleotides, the CDR3 is TGTGCAAGTCGGCGGGGGCTAGCGGTCTCCTACGAGCAGTACTTC.

This clone was detected a few times. The CDR3 DNA follows: TGTGCCAGCAGCGAACAGGGGGTCCCCTACGAGCAGTACTTC. Its protein is CASSEQGVPYEQYF. The V and J genes are TRBV9 and TRBJ2-7; 8 positions match TRBD1. Looked up from germline, CDR1 is SGDLS and CDR2 is YYNGEE. The junction had 4 bases not matched to a gene; V was cut back by 3 bases and J by 2 bases. CDR3 length: 14 residues.

The DNA for the CDR3 is TGTGCCAGCAGCGAGGGGACTAGCGGTTGGAGCACAGATACGCAGTATTTT. Protein product: CASSEGTSGWSTDTQYF. The chain links TRBV7-3 to TRBJ2-3; 11 nucleotides agree with TRBD2. The J segment lost 0 bases and the V segment lost 5 bases, leaving 7 bases of the junction unmatched. This CDR3 region has 17 residues. Germline V gene sequence: CDR1 SGHTA, CDR2 FQGTGA.

The chain carries TRBV7-2 and TRBJ1-3; 8 bases match TRBD1. V lost 5 bases and J lost 11; bases outside the gene matches: 17. Looked up from germline, CDR1 is SGHTA and CDR2 is FQGNSA. The CDR3 consists of 16 residues. CDR3 sequence (DNA): TGTGCCAGCAGCCAGAGGTCCGGACAGGGTAGTGTCGCCATATATTTT. Its protein product is CASSQRSGQGSVAIYF.

The gene calls are TRBV18 and TRBJ1-2; 7 bases map to TRBD1. This CDR3 has 14 amino acids. Trimming cost V 6 bases and J 4 bases; bases outside gene matches: 8. Germline CDR1 KGHSH, CDR2 LQKENI. CDR3 amino acids: CASSPGQVSYGYTF. The CDR3, as DNA: TGTGCCAGCTCGCCCGGACAGGTTTCCTATGGCTACACCTTC.

V usage is TRBV5-5 and J usage is TRBJ2-3; 7 bases fit TRBD2. Trimming took 5 bases from V and 6 from J; bases not matched to a gene: 12. This CDR3 region has 15 residues. Germline assignment: CDR1 SGHKS and CDR2 YYEKEE (reference sequence). The CDR3 loop reads CASSKPGLSGDTQYF. The CDR3 bases are TGTGCCAGCAGTAAACCGGGACTTAGCGGGGATACGCAGTATTTT.

This clone was seen only once. CDR3 protein: CSVEETRGNEQFF. The DNA for the CDR3 is TGCAGCGTTGAAGAAACCCGGGGCAATGAGCAGTTCTTC. The chain links TRBV29-1 to TRBJ2-1, with D perhaps matching TRBD2 (5 bases). CDR3 length: 13 residues. Germline values: CDR1 SQVTM, CDR2 ANQGSEA. V was pared by 0 bases and J by 6 bases, with 9 bases between.

V usage is TRBV7-2 and J usage is TRBJ2-2, with D uncertain. The CDR3 is made up of 14 amino acids. Germline CDR1 reads SGHTA; CDR2 reads FQGNSA. The V end lost 2 bases, the J end lost 5 bases, and 9 bases lay between the germline ends. The CDR3 DNA sequence: TGTGCCAGCAGCTTATTAGGAGAGACCGGGGAGCTGTTTTTT. Translating gives CASSLLGETGELFF. The full variable domain, rest sourced from reference TRBV7-2 and TRBJ2-2, is GAGVSQSPSNKVTEKGKDVELRCDPISGHTALYWYRQSLGQGLEFLIYFQGNSAPDKSGLPSDRFSAERTGGSVSTLTIQRTQQEDSAVYLCASSLLGETGELFFGEGSRLTVL.

The rearrangement joins TRBV7-2 to TRBJ2-5; 7 bases map to TRBD2. This CDR3 contains 15 residues. The V gene end was trimmed by 8 bases and the J gene end by 2 bases; junction bases not matched to a gene: 11. Germline-derived CDR1 and CDR2 are SGHTA and FQGNSA. CDR3: CASGDQGLKQETQYF. For the CDR3, the DNA is TGTGCCAGCGGAGACCAGGGACTAAAACAAGAGACCCAGTACTTC. Full variable domain (remainder filled in from reference TRBV7-2 and TRBJ2-5): GAGVSQSPSNKVTEKGKDVELRCDPISGHTALYWYRQSLGQGLEFLIYFQGNSAPDKSGLPSDRFSAERTGGSVSTLTIQRTQQEDSAVYLCASGDQGLKQETQYFGPGTRLLVL.

J is TRBJ2-1 and V is TRBV5-1, with 8 bases that match TRBD2. The V segment lost 0 bases and the J segment 0 bases; nucleotides outside the gene matches: 5. This CDR3 contains 17 residues. Germline lookup yields CDR1 SGHRS and CDR2 YFSETQ. CDR3 protein: CASSLGVAGSSYNEQFF. DNA of the CDR3: TGCGCCAGCAGCTTGGGGGTAGCGGGGAGCTCCTACAATGAGCAGTTCTTC.

This rearrangement joins TRBV6-2 or TRBV6-3 to TRBJ1-4, with 11 bases that match TRBD1. V lost 0 bases to trimming and J lost 7 bases; unmatched junction nucleotides: 4. This CDR3 spans 16 amino acids. Germline V gives CDR1 MNHEY, CDR2 SVGEGT. The chain's CDR3 is CASSYSTGTGGEKLFF. CDR3 sequence (DNA): TGTGCCAGCAGTTACTCGACTGGGACAGGGGGTGAAAAACTGTTTTTT.

This chain uses TRBV19 with TRBJ1-2, with 7 nucleotides matching TRBD1. This CDR3 spans 14 amino acids. J gave up 3 bases and V 10 bases, and 11 bases lay outside the gene matches. Germline CDR1 LNHDA, CDR2 SQIVND (reference sequence). In DNA form, the CDR3 reads TGTGCCACGGCGCGGGACAGACAATACTATGGCTACACCTTC. The encoded protein is CATARDRQYYGYTF.

This sequence joins TRBV18 and TRBJ1-1; 7 nucleotides match TRBD1. Germline values: CDR1 KGHSH, CDR2 LQKENI. V shed 3 bases and J 10 bases; nucleotides not matched to a gene: 8. The CDR3 has 13 amino acids. CDR3 DNA: TGTGCCAGCTCACCGGGACAGTTGGAGAGAGCTTTCTTT. This translates into CASSPGQLERAFF. The full variable domain, in which reference TRBV18 and TRBJ1-1 provide the parts outside the CDR3, is NAGVMQNPRHLVRRRGQEARLRCSPMKGHSHVYWYRQLPEEGLKFMVYLQKENIIDESGMPKERFSAEFPKEGPSILRIQQVVRGDSAAYFCASSPGQLERAFFGQGTRLTVV.

The chain carries TRBV19 and TRBJ1-5; D possibly corresponds to TRBD1 (6 bases). The CDR3 is made up of 16 amino acids. Trimming took 5 bases from V and 1 from J, leaving 15 bases between them. The germline CDR1 and CDR2 sequences are LNHDA and SQIVND (reference sequence). CDR3 DNA sequence: TGTGCCAGTAGTCCTCGGGGGGGGCCCAGCAATCAGCCCCAGCATTTT. It yields the protein CASSPRGGPSNQPQHF.

The chain is built from TRBV11-3 and TRBJ1-3; 7 bases agree with TRBD1. Germline CDR1 SGHNT, CDR2 YENEEA. V lost 1 base, J lost 3 bases, and 6 bases stayed unmatched. The CDR3 covers 16 residues. CDR3 DNA sequence: TGTGCCAGCAGCTTAGGTCCGGGACAGCATGGAAACACCATATATTTT. This encodes CASSLGPGQHGNTIYF. The variable domain in full, with the rest retrieved from reference TRBV11-3 and TRBJ1-3, is EAGVVQSPRYKIIEKKQPVAFWCNPISGHNTLYWYLQNLGQGPELLIRYENEEAVDDSQLPKDRFSAERLKGVDSTLKIQPAELGDSAVYLCASSLGPGQHGNTIYFGEGSWLTVV.

The V and J genes are TRBV6-5 and TRBJ2-7; D gene unclear. This CDR3 region has 14 residues. From germline, CDR1 is MNHEY and CDR2 SVGAGI. The ends were cut back, 2 bases at V and 3 bases at J, with 11 bases in the middle. The CDR3: CASSYTAGGYEQYF. CDR3 in DNA: TGTGCCAGCAGTTACACCGCCGGCGGCTACGAGCAGTACTTC.

The chain has TRBV18 and TRBJ2-5; possible D gene TRBD2, 6 bases. The CDR3 consists of 15 residues. The V gene's germline CDR1 is KGHSH and CDR2 LQKENI. Between the trimmed V and J ends, which lost 3 bases and 5 bases, there was a span of 16 bases. CDR3 in amino acids: CASSPKTSPRETQYF. The CDR3 DNA sequence: TGTGCCAGCTCACCGAAGACTAGTCCGAGGGAGACCCAGTACTTC.

The chain employs TRBV28 and TRBJ1-2, with a weak D call TRBD1 (6 bases). V was shortened by 2 bases and J by 0 bases, with 16 bases between the two germline ends. The V gene's germline CDR1 is MDHEN and CDR2 SYDVKM. This CDR3 contains 17 residues. CDR3 loop: CASSLNGGAGTNYGYTF. Here the CDR3 DNA reads TGTGCCAGCAGTTTAAACGGGGGGGCAGGGACTAACTATGGCTACACCTTC.

This chain connects TRBV6-5 to TRBJ2-1; no reliable D call. The germline V gene has CDR1 MNHEY and CDR2 SVGAGI. The CDR3 is 14 amino acids. Deletions cut 5 bases from V and 2 bases from J, with 10 bases between. CDR3 DNA: TGTGCCAGCAGTCCAAGTAGCACCTACAATGAGCAGTTCTTC. Protein: CASSPSSTYNEQFF.

V and J are TRBV4-3 and TRBJ1-2; TRBD1 matches at 9 bases. The germline V gene encodes CDR1 LGHNA and CDR2 YSLEER. V trimming: 0 bases; J trimming: 4 bases; junction bases outside the gene matches: 6. The length of the CDR3 is 16 residues. The CDR3 nucleotides read TGCGCCAGCAGCCAAGAGGGAGGGACAGGGCTCTATGGCTACACCTTC. This codes for CASSQEGGTGLYGYTF.

The rearrangement links TRBV9 to TRBJ2-7, with a weak D call TRBD1 (5 bases). The CDR3 length is 12 residues. Germline CDR1 and CDR2: SGDLS and YYNGEE. The V end lost 0 bases, the J end lost 9 bases, and 10 bases lay between the germline ends. CDR3 sequence: CASSVALQGQYF. The CDR3, as DNA: TGTGCCAGCAGCGTAGCTCTCCAGGGGCAGTACTTC.

The chain recombines TRBV28 with TRBJ1-2; weak D call: TRBD1 (6 bases). CDR3 length equals 15 residues. The V gene lost 6 bases and the J gene lost 4 bases, with 18 bases spanning the gap. Germline CDR1 MDHEN, CDR2 SYDVKM. CDR3 residues: CASRRQVGATYGYTF. As DNA, the CDR3 is TGTGCCAGCAGACGACAGGTCGGGGCTACCTATGGCTACACCTTC.

V usage is TRBV19 and J usage is TRBJ2-7; D may be TRBD2 (6 bases). V lost 3 bases and J lost 6, with 27 bases in between. The CDR3 is 18 amino acids. Per the germline V gene, CDR1 is LNHDA and CDR2 is SQIVND (reference sequence). The CDR3 here is CASSIAVSSELDQGEQYF. The CDR3 bases are TGTGCCAGTAGTATCGCGGTTTCTAGCGAGTTGGACCAGGGCGAGCAGTACTTC.